Listed below are T cell receptor beta chains from one sample, sequenced in a study of Ad26.COV2.S vaccination and SARS-CoV-2 variants. Using immunoSEQ multiplex PCR, the repertoire was profiled, and TCRdb retains in-frame clones only, with some absent. Altogether about 350,000 clones are present, approximately 90% being singletons, with the ten largest covering about 3.9%. Here the sequenced sample was peripheral blood, taken after recovery from COVID-19. Receptor source: a human donor who had recovered from COVID-19. Each CDR3 is given with its conserved first and last residue. A D gene is named only where the DNA matches it firmly.

d_call v_call cdr3_aa
. TRBV19 CASSIEPLPTSGREFF
TRBD1 TRBV18 CASSSGQLNSPLHF
TRBD1 TRBV24-1 CATRRTGKLDNEQFF
. TRBV19 CASRPPSRGDNQPQHF
. TRBV2 CASRGNGYTF
TRBD2 TRBV2 CASEGLAGRDTQYF
TRBD1 TRBV7-2 CASTKPRQGSEQFF
. TRBV6-4 CASSAQGGSPLHF
TRBD1 TRBV6-2/TRBV6-3 CASSRQGALLNTEAFF
. TRBV7-2 CASSLGLQYEQYF
. TRBV10-3 CAISGFLAGDTQYF
TRBD1 TRBV2 CASRPTGVIIDEQFF
. TRBV13 CASSLAGAGTEAFF
. TRBV3-1/TRBV3-2 CASSKSDGNTEAFF
TRBD1 TRBV6-5 CASSYSDRVNNSPLHF
TRBD2 TRBV7-8 CASSHGRGLTYNEQFF
TRBD1 TRBV18 CASSSGQGAITDTQYF
. TRBV6-2/TRBV6-3 CASSYWDLNTEAFF
TRBD2 TRBV4-3 CASSQDWTSGGASTDTQYF
. TRBV6-5 CASSYNWDPSYEQYF
. TRBV27 CASSLSPQREQYF
TRBD1 TRBV3-1/TRBV3-2 CASSQGLPTGGSVAYNEQFF
. TRBV4-1 CASSRAGTRIYEQYF
. TRBV14 CASSRFDLNTYEQYF
. TRBV6-1 CASSEVAGKGYTF
. TRBV6-6 CASTRGGQNDQPQHF
. TRBV9 CASSVAFALGDTQYF
TRBD1 TRBV6-2/TRBV6-3 CASSYYGTGGFPAKNIQYF
. TRBV5-1 CASSLESISYEQYF
. TRBV7-9 CASTQGGLDTQYF
. TRBV6-5 CASRTYAENTEAFF
. TRBV10-2 CASNEGRDGYTF
. TRBV7-6 CASSLGSGMYEQYF
. TRBV12-5 CASGLPGFEAFF
. TRBV9 CASSVGWAERGGELFF
TRBD2 TRBV7-9 CASSLARASGYNEQFF
TRBD1 TRBV2 CASRASRDRDYNSPLHF
. TRBV6-2/TRBV6-3 CASSYGGNTEAFF
TRBD2 TRBV19 CASSQAGEFPQFF
. TRBV5-6 CASSLGASYNEQFF
. TRBV7-9 CASSIGIYGYTF
. TRBV4-3 CASSQDPGGAGSPLHF
TRBD1 TRBV4-2 CASSQEGQDNEKLFF
TRBD1 TRBV3-1/TRBV3-2 CASSHLDRPYGYTF
. TRBV6-2/TRBV6-3 CASSYVTGFDQPQHF
TRBD1 TRBV29-1 CSARTGPEKLFF
. TRBV11-2 CASSLDRELFF
TRBD2 TRBV3-1/TRBV3-2 CASSQLAGASNEQFF
TRBD2 TRBV4-3 CASSQGEGPYEQYF
. TRBV24-1 CATSDRADTQYF
TRBD2 TRBV2 CASTQAGGPADTQYF
. TRBV29-1 CSALQGNTEAFF
TRBD1 TRBV7-2 CASSIPQGVIDNEQFF
. TRBV6-5 CASSPQGGEAFF
. TRBV29-1 CSVSGLGETEAFF
. TRBV29-1 CSVVQYDEQFF
TRBD1 TRBV5-1 CASNLRDSFSYEQYF
. TRBV5-6 CASSLWDQPQHF
TRBD1 TRBV14 CASSQGQGLWSQYF